These 28 T cell receptor beta chains share one sample of origin, sequenced in a study of long-term antiretroviral therapy in people with HIV. Assay version v3.0 of immunoSEQ was used, and it was run at survey level. TCRdb's table, derived via immunoSEQ multiplex PCR, lists solely in-frame clones and lacks some. The sample has some 21,000 clones; 70% to 80% are singletons. Sequenced material: unsorted PBMCs, taken about 21 months before starting antiretroviral therapy. These TCRs come from a woman in her thirties or forties with HIV.

This rearrangement joins TRBV19 to TRBJ1-1; a weak D match, TRBD1 (5 bases). Per the germline V gene, CDR1 is LNHDA and CDR2 is SQIVND (reference sequence). Trimming pared 3 bases from V and 3 bases from J, leaving 11 bases between. The CDR3 totals 14 residues. The CDR3 sequence is CASSMSWGYTEAFF. For the CDR3, the DNA is TGTGCCAGTAGTATGTCTTGGGGGTACACTGAAGCTTTCTTT.

This clone appeared a few times. The chain combines TRBV2 with TRBJ1-6; TRBD1 is a possible D gene (5 bases). The CDR3 has 14 residues. Trimming took off 7 bases at V and 5 bases at J, with 12 bases between the two ends. Germline V CDR1 and CDR2: SNHLY, FYNNEI. The CDR3 DNA reads TGTGCCAGCACAGGGAATCGAAATAATTCACCCCTCCACTTT. Protein product: CASTGNRNNSPLHF.

The V call is TRBV20-1, the J call TRBJ1-2; no clear D. Germline CDR1 and CDR2: DFQATT and SNEGSKA (reference sequence). V was pared by 6 bases and J by 6 bases, with 11 bases between. The CDR3 is made up of 11 amino acids. CDR3 loop: CSARQRHGYTF. The CDR3 region has the DNA TGCAGTGCAAGGCAGCGGCATGGCTACACCTTC.

The V gene is TRBV18, the J gene TRBJ2-2; no firm D call. The ends were cut back, 6 bases at V and 7 bases at J, with 12 bases in the middle. The CDR3 is made up of 13 amino acids. Germline values: CDR1 KGHSH, CDR2 LQKENI. Here the CDR3 reads CASSPTVSGELFF. In DNA, the CDR3 is TGTGCCAGCTCCCCCACGGTGAGCGGGGAGCTGTTTTTT. Together with reference TRBV18 and TRBJ2-2, the CDR3 gives the full variable domain: NAGVMQNPRHLVRRRGQEARLRCSPMKGHSHVYWYRQLPEEGLKFMVYLQKENIIDESGMPKERFSAEFPKEGPSILRIQQVVRGDSAAYFCASSPTVSGELFFGEGSRLTVL.

CDR3 sequence reads: CASSLGGQPQHF. The DNA of the CDR3 is TGTGCCAGCAGCTTAGGGGGACAGCCCCAGCATTTT. This rearrangement joins TRBV13 to TRBJ1-5; the D is unclear. CDR1 is PRHDT, CDR2 FYEKMQ, per germline (reference sequence). The CDR3 runs 12 residues. V lost 0 bases and J 7 bases, leaving 4 bases between the germline ends. Supplemented by reference TRBV13 and TRBJ1-5, the full variable domain reads AAGVIQSPRHLIKEKRETATLKCYPIPRHDTVYWYQQGPGQDPQFLISFYEKMQSDKGSIPDRFSAQQFSDYHSELNMSSLELGDSALYFCASSLGGQPQHFGDGTRLSIL.

V gene TRBV6-1 combines with J gene TRBJ2-7, with 9 bases lining up with TRBD1. V trimming: 7 bases; J trimming: 4 bases; junction bases outside the gene matches: 8. Germline assignment: CDR1 MNHNS and CDR2 SASEGT. This CDR3 contains 14 residues. The CDR3 DNA reads TGTGCCAGCAAAGGAGGACAGGGGACGTACGAGCAGTACTTC. Translation: CASKGGQGTYEQYF.

The chain employs TRBV4-1 and TRBJ2-1, with 8 bases that match TRBD2. This CDR3 is 13 amino acids long. The V and J ends lost 4 bases and 9 bases, in that order; junction bases with no gene match: 5. Per germline, CDR1 MGHRA and CDR2 YSYEKL. The CDR3 reads CASSLGRAGEQFF. Here the CDR3 DNA reads TGCGCCAGCAGCCTCGGGAGGGCAGGTGAGCAGTTCTTC.

In its sample, this clone was seen a few times. The chain is built from TRBV23-1 and TRBJ1-4; D not resolved. TRBV23-1 is labeled an ORF, and its function is uncertain. This CDR3 is built from 12 residues. Trimming pared 4 bases from V and 7 bases from J, leaving 7 bases between. The CDR3 DNA follows: TGCGCCAGCAGTCTCACAGTTGAAAAACTGTTTTTT. Translating it yields CASSLTVEKLFF.

This clone was seen just once. The chain recombines TRBV5-1 with TRBJ2-5; D is unresolved. V was trimmed by 2 bases and J by 3 bases, leaving 8 bases between them. CDR3 length: 13 residues. Germline loops: CDR1 SGHRS, CDR2 YFSETQ. The DNA of the CDR3 is TGCGCCAGCAGCTTTGGATCGGAAGAGACCCAGTACTTC. This encodes CASSFGSEETQYF.

V is TRBV6-5 and J is TRBJ1-1, with D unresolved. This CDR3 comprises 15 residues. Germline loops: CDR1 MNHEY, CDR2 SVGAGI. The ends were cut back, 0 bases at V and 4 bases at J, with 12 bases in the middle. The CDR3 region has the DNA TGTGCCAGCAGTTACTCGACCCACAGTTTCACTGAAGCTTTCTTT. Its translation: CASSYSTHSFTEAFF.

The chain combines TRBV18 with TRBJ1-1, with D possibly TRBD1 on 6 matching bases. From germline, CDR1 is KGHSH and CDR2 LQKENI. The CDR3 is 15 residues long. V was clipped by 3 bases and J by 0 bases, with 11 bases between them. The CDR3: CASSPEGHLNTEAFF. The CDR3 DNA is TGTGCCAGCTCACCGGAGGGACACTTGAACACTGAAGCTTTCTTT. Supplemented by reference TRBV18 and TRBJ1-1, the full variable domain reads NAGVMQNPRHLVRRRGQEARLRCSPMKGHSHVYWYRQLPEEGLKFMVYLQKENIIDESGMPKERFSAEFPKEGPSILRIQQVVRGDSAAYFCASSPEGHLNTEAFFGQGTRLTVV.

The chain recombines TRBV19 with TRBJ2-7; the D gene is possibly TRBD1 (6 bases). Trimming left V 9 bases short and J 0 bases short, with 15 bases between. This CDR3 comprises 14 residues. Per germline, CDR1 LNHDA and CDR2 SQIVND (reference sequence). CDR3 protein: CASSLTGSSYEQYF. CDR3 nucleotides: TGTGCCAGCTCATTGACAGGAAGCTCCTACGAGCAGTACTTC.

The chain has TRBV7-8 and TRBJ2-7; D not certain. The CDR3 covers 12 residues. Between the trimmed V and J ends, which lost 8 bases and 4 bases, there was a span of 12 bases. Germline V gene sequence: CDR1 SGHVS, CDR2 FQNEAQ. CDR3 coding DNA: TGTGCCAGCCGCCAAGGGCAATACGAGCAGTACTTC. Encoded protein: CASRQGQYEQYF.

This chain connects TRBV20-1 to TRBJ2-2; D remains unclear. This CDR3 is 11 amino acids long. V dropped 2 bases and J dropped 7 bases, with 5 bases sitting between them. The germline V gene has CDR1 DFQATT and CDR2 SNEGSKA (reference sequence). DNA of the CDR3: TGCAGTGCTAGATTCGGCGGGGAGCTGTTTTTT. Its translation is CSARFGGELFF.

This clone was found a few times. The rearrangement uses TRBV21-1 and TRBJ2-2; no check of the table's D call, TRBD2, against the DNA was made. TRBV21-1 is designated a pseudogene. The CDR3 contains 16 residues. The CDR3 sequence: CASPRSRVCGTGELFF. The CDR3 DNA reads TGTGCCAGCCCAAGGTCGCGGGTCTGCGGGACCGGGGAGCTGTTTTTT.

The CDR3 DNA sequence: TGTGCCAGTAGTATGGGGATCCACTATGGCTACACCTTC. Translated: CASSMGIHYGYTF. The chain has TRBV19 and TRBJ1-2; D is ambiguous. The CDR3 consists of 13 residues. Germline V gene data show CDR1 as LNHDA and CDR2 as SQIVND (reference sequence). Trimming took 3 bases from V and 3 from J, leaving 8 bases between them.

This clone was seen a few times. V gene TRBV5-1 combines with J gene TRBJ1-2, with TRBD1 identical over 10 bases. J gave up 3 bases and V 5 bases, and 7 bases lay outside the gene matches. The CDR3 consists of 15 residues. In germline, CDR1 is SGHRS, CDR2 YFSETQ. The chain's CDR3 is CASRKPGQGYYGYTF. For the CDR3, the DNA is TGCGCCAGCAGAAAGCCGGGACAGGGGTACTATGGCTACACCTTC.

The gene calls are TRBV29-1 and TRBJ1-2, with D possibly TRBD1 on 6 matching bases. Looked up from germline, CDR1 is SQVTM and CDR2 is ANQGSEA. This CDR3 region has 12 residues. Deletions cut 6 bases from V and 8 bases from J, with 16 bases between. In nucleotides, the CDR3 is TGCAGCGTCGATCTAAGTGACAGGGGCTACACCTTC. This sequence encodes CSVDLSDRGYTF.

CDR3 DNA: TGTGCCAGCAGCTTTTCCCCCGGGAGCCAGCAGTACTTC. This gives the protein CASSFSPGSQQYF. V and J are TRBV7-2 and TRBJ2-7; D is possibly TRBD2 (6 bases). The CDR3 totals 13 residues. The ends were cut back, 3 bases at V and 8 bases at J, with 14 bases in the middle. Germline V gene sequence: CDR1 SGHTA, CDR2 FQGNSA.

This chain joins TRBV28 and TRBJ1-1; TRBD1 agrees at 9 bases. CDR1 is MDHEN and CDR2 is SYDVKM in the germline V gene. The J segment lost 6 bases and the V segment lost 4 bases, leaving 9 bases of the junction unmatched. The length of the CDR3 is 15 residues. The CDR3 loop is CASSSGQGTISEAFF. Here the CDR3 DNA reads TGTGCCAGCAGTTCTGGACAGGGGACAATATCTGAAGCTTTCTTT. Looking up the rest from reference TRBV28 and TRBJ1-1 gives the full variable domain: DVKVTQSSRYLVKRTGEKVFLECVQDMDHENMFWYRQDPGLGLRLIYFSYDVKMKEKGDIPEGYSVSREKKERFSLILESASTNQTSMYLCASSSGQGTISEAFFGQGTRLTVV.

The rearrangement links TRBV6-5 to TRBJ1-2, with D tentatively TRBD1 (5 bases). Trimming pared 6 bases from V and 4 bases from J, leaving 18 bases between. This CDR3 is built from 15 residues. CDR1 MNHEY and CDR2 SVGAGI come from the germline V gene. Written as DNA, the CDR3 is TGTGCCAGCAGCAACCTGAACACTGACAGCTATGGCTACACCTTC. Protein sequence: CASSNLNTDSYGYTF.

This clone was seen a few times. The chain joins TRBV29-1 to TRBJ2-3; no reliable D call. Trimming shortened V by 4 bases and J by 3 bases, and 2 bases separated the two germline ends. CDR1 is SQVTM, CDR2 ANQGSEA, per germline. The CDR3 consists of 10 residues. The CDR3 coding sequence is TGCAGCGTTGGTACAGATACGCAGTATTTT. Its protein product is CSVGTDTQYF.

The gene calls are TRBV6-1 and TRBJ2-7; TRBD1 matches 8 bases. With 6 bases clipped from V and 0 bases from J, the junction kept 7 bases outside the gene matches. The CDR3 loop spans 15 amino acids. CDR1 MNHNS and CDR2 SASEGT come from the germline V gene. CDR3 amino acids: CASRVAGTGSYEQYF. Here the CDR3 DNA reads TGTGCCAGCAGGGTAGCCGGGACAGGCTCCTACGAGCAGTACTTC.

The rearrangement uses TRBV7-2 and TRBJ2-7, with TRBD1 matching over 8 bases. The CDR3 is 16 amino acids. Germline trimming cut 1 base from V and 5 bases from J; bases unmatched to any gene: 10. The germline V gene has CDR1 SGHTA and CDR2 FQGNSA. CDR3 amino acids: CASSLDPPGTGHEQYF. CDR3 bases: TGTGCCAGCAGCTTAGACCCGCCGGGGACAGGCCACGAGCAGTACTTC.

The CDR3 sequence: CASSEQPSSYNEQFF. CDR3 nucleotides: TGTGCCAGCAGTGAACAGCCCAGCTCCTACAATGAGCAGTTCTTC. V is TRBV6-1 and J is TRBJ2-1; D is unresolved. Trimming shortened V by 2 bases and J by 0 bases, and 8 bases separated the two germline ends. In germline, CDR1 is MNHNS, CDR2 SASEGT. CDR3 length: 15 amino acids.

This clone showed up just a few times. The chain has TRBV19 and TRBJ1-6; TRBD1 matches 8 bases. The germline CDR1 and CDR2 sequences are LNHDA and SQIVND (reference sequence). This CDR3 is built from 12 residues. V dropped 10 bases and J dropped 13; count of bases not matched to a gene: 9. In DNA, the CDR3 is TGTGCCAATAGGACAGGGTTCGTCCCCCTCCACTTT. Amino acid sequence: CANRTGFVPLHF.

The chain links TRBV11-2 to TRBJ2-1; TRBD2 matches at 9 bases. Germline V CDR1 and CDR2: SGHAT, FQNNGV. The CDR3 is 16 residues long. The V and J ends lost 4 bases and 4 bases, in that order; junction bases with no gene match: 8. The CDR3 DNA reads TGTGCCAGCAGCTCCCCAGCGGGGGGAACTTACAATGAGCAGTTCTTC. Protein: CASSSPAGGTYNEQFF.

This sequence joins TRBV5-1 and TRBJ1-2; the D is unclear. The germline V and J ends were trimmed by 0 bases and 4 bases, with 10 bases remaining between them. This CDR3 has 14 residues. The V gene's germline CDR1 is SGHRS and CDR2 YFSETQ. CDR3 DNA: TGCGCCAGCAGCTTGGATGAGGCAACCTATGGCTACACCTTC. It specifies CASSLDEATYGYTF.